The present entry profiles one T cell receptor beta chain with its context. The data derive from a study of blood T cell repertoires in COVID-19. Study details: Samples representing acute and convalescent COVID-19 were sourced from the United States, Italy and Spain. In each case, the material was cDNA or gDNA derived from T cells, B-cell-depleted T cells, or PBMCs.

Clones were sequenced by immunoSEQ multiplex PCR, and TCRdb holds only the in-frame ones, with some missing. In the table there are over 65,000 clones, around 90% of which are singletons. This CDR3 spans 14 amino acids. The V and J ends lost 5 bases and 0 bases, in that order; junction bases with no gene match: 0. Germline values: CDR1 SGHTA, CDR2 FQGTGA. The sequence came from an elderly woman with acute or convalescent COVID-19. Sequenced: peripheral blood. The V and J genes are TRBV7-3 and TRBJ2-1, with 8 nucleotides matching TRBD2. The CDR3 DNA reads TGTGCCAGCAGCCGGGGGGGCTCCTACAATGAGCAGTTCTTC. It encodes CASSRGGSYNEQFF.